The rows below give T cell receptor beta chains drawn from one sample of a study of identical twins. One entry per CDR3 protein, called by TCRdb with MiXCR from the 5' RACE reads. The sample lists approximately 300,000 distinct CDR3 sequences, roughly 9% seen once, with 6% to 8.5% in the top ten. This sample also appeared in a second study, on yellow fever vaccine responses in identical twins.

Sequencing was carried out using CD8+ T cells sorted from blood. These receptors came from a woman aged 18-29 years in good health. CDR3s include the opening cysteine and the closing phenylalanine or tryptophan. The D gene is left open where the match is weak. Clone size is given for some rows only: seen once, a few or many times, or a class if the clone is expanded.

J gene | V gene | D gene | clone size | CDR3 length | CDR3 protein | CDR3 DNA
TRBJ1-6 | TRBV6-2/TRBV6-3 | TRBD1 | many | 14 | CASSSTGGSSPLHF | TGTGCCAGCAGTTCGACAGGGGGCAGTTCACCCCTCCACTTT
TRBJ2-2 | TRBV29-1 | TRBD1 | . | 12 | CSAGGWTGELFF | TGCAGCGCAGGGGGTTGGACCGGGGAGCTGTTTTTT
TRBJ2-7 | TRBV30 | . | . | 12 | CAWSVGLYEQYF | TGTGCCTGGAGTGTAGGTCTCTACGAGCAGTACTTC
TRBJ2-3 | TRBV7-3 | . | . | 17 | CASSLNDGGFGTDTQYF | TGTGCCAGCAGCTTAAATGACGGCGGGTTTGGCACAGATACGCAGTATTTT
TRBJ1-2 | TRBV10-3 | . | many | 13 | CAISESGTRGYTF | TGTGCCATCAGTGAGTCGGGGACACGAGGCTACACCTTC
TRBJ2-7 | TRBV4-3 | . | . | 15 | CASSQDTGSNYEQYF | TGCGCCAGCAGCCAAGATACAGGGTCTAACTACGAGCAGTACTTC
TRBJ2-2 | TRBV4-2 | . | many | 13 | CASSHGNTGELFF | TGTGCCAGCAGCCATGGCAACACCGGGGAGCTGTTTTTT
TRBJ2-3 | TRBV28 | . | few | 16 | CASSLSPDRSTDTQYF | TGTGCCAGCAGTTTATCTCCCGACAGGTCCACAGATACGCAGTATTTT
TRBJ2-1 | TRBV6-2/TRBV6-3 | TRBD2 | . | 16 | CASSYPIAGELNEQFF | TGTGCCAGCAGTTACCCTATAGCGGGAGAGCTCAATGAGCAGTTCTTC
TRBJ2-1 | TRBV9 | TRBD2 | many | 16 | CASSVDLAGPYNEQFF | TGTGCCAGCAGCGTAGACCTAGCGGGACCCTACAATGAGCAGTTCTTC
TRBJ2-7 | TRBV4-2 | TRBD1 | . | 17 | CASSQGAAGQAAYEQYF | TGTGCCAGCAGCCAGGGGGCGGCGGGACAGGCAGCCTACGAGCAGTACTTC
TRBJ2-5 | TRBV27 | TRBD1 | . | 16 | CASSPGQGIRQETQYF | TGTGCCAGCAGCCCAGGACAGGGGATCCGTCAAGAGACCCAGTACTTC
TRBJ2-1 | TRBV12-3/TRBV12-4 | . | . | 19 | CASSLAGSSVRREYNEQFF | TGTGCCAGCAGTTTAGCGGGGTCGAGTGTCAGGCGAGAATACAATGAGCAGTTCTTC
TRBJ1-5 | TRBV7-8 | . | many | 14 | CASSKDGSNQPQHF | TGTGCCAGCAGCAAGGACGGTTCCAATCAGCCCCAGCATTTT
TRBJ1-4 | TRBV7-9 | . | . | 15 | CASSLPNTPNEKLFF | TGTGCCAGCAGCTTACCCAATACTCCGAATGAAAAACTGTTTTTT
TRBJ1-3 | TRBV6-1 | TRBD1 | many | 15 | CASSLQGISGNTIYF | TGTGCCAGCAGCCTACAGGGGATCTCTGGAAACACCATATATTTT